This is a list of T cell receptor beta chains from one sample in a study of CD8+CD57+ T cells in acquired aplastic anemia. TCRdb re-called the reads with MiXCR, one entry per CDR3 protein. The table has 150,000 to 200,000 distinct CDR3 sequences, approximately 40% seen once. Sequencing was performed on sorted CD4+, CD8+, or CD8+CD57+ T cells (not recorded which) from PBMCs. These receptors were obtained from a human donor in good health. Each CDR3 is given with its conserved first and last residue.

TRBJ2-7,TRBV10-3,CAIRYGGGTYEQYF
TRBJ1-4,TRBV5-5,CASSWQGASNEKLFF
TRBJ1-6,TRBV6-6,CASSYGDSRNSPLHF
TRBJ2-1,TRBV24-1,CATSDRSTGTKTYNEQFF
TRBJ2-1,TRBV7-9,CASSLKLAGVRMDEQFF
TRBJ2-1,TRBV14,CASSHANEQFF
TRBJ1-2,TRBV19,CASSMKPGSYGYTF
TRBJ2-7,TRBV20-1,CSARGDRRSYEQYF
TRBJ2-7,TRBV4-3,CASSQYLRDTYEQYF
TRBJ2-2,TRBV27,CASAFSPGELFF
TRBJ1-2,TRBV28,CASSSGGGYGYTF
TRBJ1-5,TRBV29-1,CSVATQTGVGGNQPQHF
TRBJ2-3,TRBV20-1,CSARGGTGNTDTQYF
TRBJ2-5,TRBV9,CASSVGLAAQETQYF
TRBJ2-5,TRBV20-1,CSAREQETQYF
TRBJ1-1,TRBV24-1,CATSLGVEAFF
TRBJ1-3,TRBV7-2,CARSSGNTVYF
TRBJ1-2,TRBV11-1,CASSHSDTPANYGYTF
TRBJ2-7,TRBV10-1,CASSESRVRHYEQYF
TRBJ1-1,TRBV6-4,CASSPSGHTEAFF
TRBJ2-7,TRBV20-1,CSARDRTSGIYEQYF
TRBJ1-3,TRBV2,CASAPGIGNTIYF
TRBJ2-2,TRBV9,CASSVAGTAISTGELFF
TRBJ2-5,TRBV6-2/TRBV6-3,CASSYRAGDQETQYF
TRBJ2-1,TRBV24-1,CASTLQGQAYNEQFF
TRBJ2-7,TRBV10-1,CASGPSTLYVQYF
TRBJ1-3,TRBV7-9,CASISGSSGNTIYF
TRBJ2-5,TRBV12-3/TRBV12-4,CASSTWDRVRSQYF
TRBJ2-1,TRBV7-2,CASSLRVVNRNEQFF
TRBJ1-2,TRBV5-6,CASSLVSGDGYTF
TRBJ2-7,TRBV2,CASTRTRTGEQYF
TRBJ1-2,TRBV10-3,CAISQGGAPANYGYTF
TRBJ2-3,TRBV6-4,CASSDLPFPLTDTQYF
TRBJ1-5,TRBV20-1,CSARAVSNQPQHF
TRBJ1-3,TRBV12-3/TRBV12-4,CASSRGTRRLSGNTIYF
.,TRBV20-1,CSARGSGGANEQFF
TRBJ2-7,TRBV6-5,CASSYGTTGDYEQYF
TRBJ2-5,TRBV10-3,CAISDGVGETQYF
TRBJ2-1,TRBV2,CASSATRNPYNEQFF
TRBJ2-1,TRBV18,CASSRGVGVYNEQFF
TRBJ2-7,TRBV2,CASTPGQGIHEQYF
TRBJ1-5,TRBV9,CASSPGTGGLNQPQHF
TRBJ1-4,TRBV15,CATSKGTGSDEKLFF
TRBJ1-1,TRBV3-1,CASREIAGGNAFF
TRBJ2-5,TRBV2,CASRWRGGETQYF
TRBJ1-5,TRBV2,CASSARYGVDQPQHF
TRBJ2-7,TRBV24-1,CATSASLRAAEQYF
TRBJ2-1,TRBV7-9,CASSGSGRGYNEQFF
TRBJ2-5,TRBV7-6,CASSLELAGLGGRDQETQYF
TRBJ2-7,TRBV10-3,CAISLGEGGTYEQYF
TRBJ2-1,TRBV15,CATGGGSGPHNEQFF
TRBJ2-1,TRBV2,CASSGGGARGDEQFF
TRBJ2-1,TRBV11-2,CASSFVSGSYNEQFF
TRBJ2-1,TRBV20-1,CSARRSGPYNEQFF
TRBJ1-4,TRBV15,CATSALSGRNEKLFF
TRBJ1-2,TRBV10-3,CAISETALNYGYTF
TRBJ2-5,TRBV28,CASSLRPSGRRVPMEETQYF
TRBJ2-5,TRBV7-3,CASSFLPQETQYF
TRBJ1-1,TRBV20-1,CSARIRPGQGGSNTEAFF